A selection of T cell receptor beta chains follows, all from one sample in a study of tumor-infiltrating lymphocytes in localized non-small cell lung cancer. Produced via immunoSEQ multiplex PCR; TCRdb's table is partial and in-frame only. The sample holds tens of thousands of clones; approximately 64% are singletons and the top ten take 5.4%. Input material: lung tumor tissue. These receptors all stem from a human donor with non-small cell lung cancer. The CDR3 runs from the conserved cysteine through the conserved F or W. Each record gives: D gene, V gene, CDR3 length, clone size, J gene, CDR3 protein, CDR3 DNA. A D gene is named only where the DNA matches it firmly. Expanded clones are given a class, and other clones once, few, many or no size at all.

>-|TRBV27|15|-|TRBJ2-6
CASSLRGAGANVLTF
TGTGCCAGCAGTCTAAGGGGCGCTGGGGCCAACGTCCTGACTTTC
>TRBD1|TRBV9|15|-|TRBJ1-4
CASSISDRGDLGMFF
TGTGCCAGCAGCATCTCAGACAGGGGAGATTTAGGAATGTTTTTT
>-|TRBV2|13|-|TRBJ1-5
CASGGGRNQPQHF
TGTGCCAGCGGTGGAGGGCGGAATCAGCCCCAGCATTTT
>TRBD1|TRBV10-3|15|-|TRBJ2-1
CAISWAGQGINEQFF
TGTGCCATCAGTTGGGCGGGACAGGGCATCAATGAGCAGTTCTTC
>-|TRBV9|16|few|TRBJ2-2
CASSPPTGTNTGELFF
TGTGCCAGCAGCCCCCCTACCGGGACCAACACCGGGGAGCTGTTTTTT
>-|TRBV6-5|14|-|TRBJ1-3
CASSPLNSGNTIYF
TGTGCCAGCAGTCCACTTAACTCTGGAAACACCATATATTTT
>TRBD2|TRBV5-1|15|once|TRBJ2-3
CASSPLAGWVDTQYF
TGCGCCAGCAGCCCATTAGCGGGATGGGTAGATACGCAGTATTTT
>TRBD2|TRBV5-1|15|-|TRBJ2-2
CASSPRAGEAGELFF
TGCGCCAGCAGCCCTAGGGCGGGAGAGGCCGGGGAGCTGTTTTTT
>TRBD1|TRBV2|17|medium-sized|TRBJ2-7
CASSEFEDRYTPYEQYF
TGTGCCAGCAGTGAATTCGAGGACAGGTATACCCCCTACGAGCAGTACTTC
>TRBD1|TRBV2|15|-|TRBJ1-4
CASNSDGTGEEKLFF
TGTGCCAGCAATTCGGACGGGACAGGGGAGGAAAAACTGTTTTTT
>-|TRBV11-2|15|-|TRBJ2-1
CASSLAQGIYNEQFF
TGTGCCAGCAGTTTAGCTCAGGGGATCTACAATGAGCAGTTCTTC
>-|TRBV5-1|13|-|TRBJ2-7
CASMGGDGYEQYF
TGCGCCAGCATGGGAGGTGACGGATACGAGCAGTACTTC
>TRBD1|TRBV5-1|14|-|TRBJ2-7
CASRQGTGGDEQYF
TGCGCCAGCAGGCAGGGGACAGGGGGCGACGAGCAGTACTTC
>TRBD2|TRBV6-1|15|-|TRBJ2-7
CASSEVSGSSYEQYF
TGTGCCAGCAGTGAAGTTAGCGGGAGCTCCTACGAGCAGTACTTC
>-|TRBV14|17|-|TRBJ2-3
CASSQYRSSWGTDTQYF
TGTGCCAGCAGCCAGTACAGGTCGTCATGGGGCACAGATACGCAGTATTTT
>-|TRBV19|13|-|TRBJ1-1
CASSNTVTTEAFF
TGTGCCAGTAGTAATACAGTAACTACTGAAGCTTTCTTT
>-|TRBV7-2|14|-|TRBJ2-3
CASTEASSTDTQYF
TGTGCCAGCACCGAAGCGTCTAGCACAGATACGCAGTATTTT
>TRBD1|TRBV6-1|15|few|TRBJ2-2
CAMGTGPKNTGELFF
TGTGCCATGGGGACAGGGCCAAAGAACACCGGGGAGCTGTTTTTT
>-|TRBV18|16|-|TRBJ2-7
CASSPRGGILSYEQYF
TGTGCCAGCTCACCTCGAGGCGGGATCCTCTCCTACGAGCAGTACTTC
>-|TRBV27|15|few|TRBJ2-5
CASSSRGYERETQYF
TGTGCCAGCAGTTCCCGGGGGTATGAACGGGAGACCCAGTACTTC
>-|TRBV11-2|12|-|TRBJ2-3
CASSLNLDTQYF
TGTGCCAGCAGCCTTAACCTAGATACGCAGTATTTT
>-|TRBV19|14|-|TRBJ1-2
CASTQLGQVEGYTF
TGTGCCAGTACTCAACTCGGGCAGGTCGAGGGCTACACCTTC
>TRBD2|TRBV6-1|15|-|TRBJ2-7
CASSDTGTRSYEQYF
TGTGCCAGCAGTGACACCGGGACTAGATCCTACGAGCAGTACTTC
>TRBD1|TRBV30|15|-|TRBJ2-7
CAWSGLGTGVDEQYF
TGTGCCTGGAGTGGTCTAGGGACAGGGGTTGACGAGCAGTACTTC
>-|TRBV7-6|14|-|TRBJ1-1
CASSAGHANTEAFF
TGTGCCAGCAGCGCAGGCCATGCGAACACTGAAGCTTTCTTT
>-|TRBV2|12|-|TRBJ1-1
CASRREGTEAFF
TGTGCCAGCAGAAGGGAAGGGACTGAAGCTTTCTTT
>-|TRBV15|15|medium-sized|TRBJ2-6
CATSRRGSGANVLTF
TGTGCCACCAGCAGGAGGGGGTCTGGGGCCAACGTCCTGACTTTC
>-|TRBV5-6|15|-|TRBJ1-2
CASSLSWGVNYGYTF
TGTGCCAGCAGCCTTTCCTGGGGGGTTAACTATGGCTACACCTTC
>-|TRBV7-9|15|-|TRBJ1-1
CASSLGLGANTEAFF
TGTGCCAGCAGCTTAGGTCTGGGGGCGAACACTGAAGCTTTCTTT
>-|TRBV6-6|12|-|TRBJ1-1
CASITAYTEAFF
TGTGCCAGCATAACAGCTTACACTGAAGCTTTCTTT
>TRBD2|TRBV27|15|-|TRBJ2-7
CASSYAGGRSYEQYF
TGTGCCAGCAGTTATGCGGGAGGGAGATCCTACGAGCAGTACTTC
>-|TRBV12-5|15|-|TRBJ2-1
CASGLGQGGSNEQFF
TGTGCTAGTGGTTTAGGTCAGGGGGGGTCCAATGAGCAGTTCTTC
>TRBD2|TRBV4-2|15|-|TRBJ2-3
CASSPSLAGEGAQYF
TGTGCCAGCAGCCCCTCACTAGCGGGAGAAGGGGCGCAGTATTTT
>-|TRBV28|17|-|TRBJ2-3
CASSSPLGTMSTDTQYF
TGTGCCAGCAGTTCCCCCCTGGGGACAATGAGCACAGATACGCAGTATTTT
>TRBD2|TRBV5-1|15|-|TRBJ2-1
CASSLGAGVHNEQFF
TGCGCCAGCAGCTTGGGAGCGGGAGTCCACAATGAGCAGTTCTTC
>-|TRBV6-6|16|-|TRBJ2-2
CASSYKGGDPAGELFF
TGTGCCAGCAGTTACAAGGGGGGGGACCCAGCCGGGGAGCTGTTTTTT
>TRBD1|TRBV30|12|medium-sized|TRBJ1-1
CAWIIAGGEAFF
TGTGCCTGGATTATCGCAGGGGGTGAAGCTTTCTTT
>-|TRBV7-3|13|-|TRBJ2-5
CASSPRPQETQYF
TGTGCCAGCAGCCCGCGGCCCCAAGAGACCCAGTACTTC
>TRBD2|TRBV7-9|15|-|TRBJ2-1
CASSRLAEPYNEQFF
TGTGCCAGCAGCCGACTAGCGGAACCCTACAATGAGCAGTTCTTC
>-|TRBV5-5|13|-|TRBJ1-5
CASSLGEGKPQHF
TGTGCCAGCAGCTTGGGGGAGGGTAAGCCCCAGCATTTT
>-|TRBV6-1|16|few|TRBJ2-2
CASSGRVKANTGELFF
TGTGCCAGCAGTGGCAGGGTTAAAGCGAACACCGGGGAGCTGTTTTTT
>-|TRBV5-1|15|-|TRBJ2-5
CASSLAQGPQETQYF
TGCGCCAGCAGCTTGGCCCAAGGGCCCCAAGAGACCCAGTACTTC
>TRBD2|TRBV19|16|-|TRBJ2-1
CASRRLAGFSDNEQFF
TGTGCCAGTAGGAGACTAGCGGGGTTTTCCGACAATGAGCAGTTCTTC
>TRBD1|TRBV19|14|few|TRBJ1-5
CASRTGTDYQPQHF
TGTGCCAGTCGTACCGGGACAGATTATCAGCCCCAGCATTTT
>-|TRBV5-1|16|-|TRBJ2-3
CASSSPEAGGTDTQYF
TGCGCCAGCAGCTCACCGGAGGCCGGGGGCACAGATACGCAGTATTTT
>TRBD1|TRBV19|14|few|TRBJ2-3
CASSQGQSTDTQYF
TGTGCCAGTAGTCAGGGACAGAGCACAGATACGCAGTATTTT
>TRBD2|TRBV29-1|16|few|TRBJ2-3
CSVEGRVGLAGDTQYF
TGCAGCGTTGAAGGCCGGGTGGGACTAGCAGGCGATACGCAGTATTTT
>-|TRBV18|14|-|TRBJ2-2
CASSPNRGSGELFF
TGTGCCAGCTCACCGAACCGGGGATCCGGGGAGCTGTTTTTT
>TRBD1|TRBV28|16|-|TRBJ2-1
CASSGYRGNSYNEQFF
TGTGCCAGCAGTGGCTACAGGGGGAACTCCTACAATGAGCAGTTCTTC
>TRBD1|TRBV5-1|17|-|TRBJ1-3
CASSLDWTGGLGNTIYF
TGCGCCAGCAGCTTGGATTGGACAGGGGGCCTTGGAAACACCATATATTTT
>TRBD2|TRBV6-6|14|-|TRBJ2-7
CASRPGGSSYEQYF
TGTGCCAGCAGACCGGGGGGGTCCTCCTACGAGCAGTACTTC